The rows below give T cell receptor beta chains drawn from one sample of a study of blood T cells in healthy people across ages. TCRdb re-called the 5' RACE reads with MiXCR, one entry per CDR3 protein. This table has 1.5 million to 2 million distinct CDR3 sequences, 28% appearing once. Sequencing was done on a sample of blood. These receptors all come from a woman in her twenties or thirties in good health. Both conserved end residues are part of each CDR3. D genes are given only for firm matches. Rows may omit the clone size; those that give it use once, few, many or a size class.

V	J	D	size	CDR3	DNA
TRBV20-1	TRBJ2-3	TRBD2	few	CSDRPTSEVPDTQYF	TGCAGTGACCGGCCAACTAGCGAGGTCCCAGATACGCAGTATTTT
TRBV2	TRBJ2-5	NA	NA	CASSEALSKETQYF	TGTGCCAGCAGTGAAGCGCTCTCCAAAGAGACCCAGTACTTC
TRBV7-2	TRBJ2-1	NA	NA	CASSLGNPEQFF	TGTGCCAGCAGCTTGGGCAACCCTGAGCAGTTCTTC
TRBV9	TRBJ2-1	NA	few	CASSVAGLNEQFF	TGTGCCAGCAGCGTAGCGGGGCTCAATGAGCAGTTCTTC
TRBV2	TRBJ2-7	NA	once	CASSAPGRMGSYGQYF	TGTGCCAGCAGTGCTCCAGGGCGGATGGGCTCCTACGGGCAGTACTTC
TRBV6-5	TRBJ2-6	NA	many	CASSYARAQSGANVLTF	TGTGCCAGCAGTTACGCCCGGGCACAGTCTGGGGCCAACGTCCTGACTTTC
TRBV5-1	TRBJ2-7	NA	NA	CASSLELHSIYEQYF	TGCGCCAGCAGCTTGGAGCTGCACAGCATCTACGAGCAGTACTTC
TRBV7-9	TRBJ2-7	NA	few	CASSLGRFYEQYF	TGTGCCAGCAGCCTAGGACGATTCTACGAGCAGTACTTC
TRBV27	TRBJ2-1	TRBD2	NA	CASSKTSANNEQFF	TGTGCCAGCAGTAAGACTAGCGCGAACAATGAGCAGTTCTTC
TRBV6-4	TRBJ2-1	TRBD2	few	CASGLSSGSGGEQFF	TGTGCCAGCGGCCTGTCTAGCGGGAGTGGGGGTGAGCAGTTCTTC
TRBV6-5	TRBJ2-5	NA	NA	CASSYLHGQYF	TGTGCCAGCAGTTACCTCCACGGGCAGTACTTC
TRBV20-1	TRBJ2-7	NA	many	CSASPPMGNSYEQYF	TGCAGTGCTAGCCCTCCCATGGGGAACTCCTACGAGCAGTACTTC
TRBV25-1	TRBJ1-2	NA	few	CASSETIYGYTF	TGTGCCAGCAGTGAAACGATCTATGGCTACACCTTC
TRBV4-1	TRBJ2-7	TRBD1	NA	CASSETRDRGLGEQYF	TGCGCCAGCAGCGAGACCCGGGACAGGGGGCTGGGGGAGCAGTACTTC
TRBV7-9	TRBJ1-1	NA	NA	CASSPGFGNTEAFF	TGTGCCAGCAGCCCAGGGTTTGGGAACACTGAAGCTTTCTTT
TRBV19	TRBJ2-1	NA	NA	CASSISSLNEQFF	TGTGCCAGTAGTATAAGTTCCCTCAATGAGCAGTTCTTC
TRBV3-1	TRBJ2-2	NA	NA	CASSVTGLTGELFF	TGTGCCAGCAGTGTCACAGGGCTCACCGGGGAGCTGTTTTTT
TRBV5-1	TRBJ2-5	TRBD1	NA	CASSIGQGVETQYF	TGCGCCAGCAGCATCGGGCAGGGGGTAGAGACCCAGTACTTC
TRBV11-1	TRBJ2-7	NA	many	CASTQGGPYEQYF	TGTGCCAGCACCCAAGGGGGACCCTACGAGCAGTACTTC
TRBV27	TRBJ1-2	NA	few	CASSQPGAGGYTF	TGTGCCAGCAGCCAACCAGGGGCAGGTGGCTACACCTTC
TRBV7-9	TRBJ2-5	TRBD2	NA	CASGLGALADETQYF	TGCGCCAGCGGCTTAGGGGCCCTAGCGGATGAGACCCAGTACTTC
TRBV6-1	TRBJ2-7	NA	many	CASRIASEQYF	TGTGCCAGCCGGATCGCGAGCGAGCAGTACTTC
TRBV7-8	TRBJ1-2	TRBD1	NA	CASSPDRGVGYTF	TGTGCCAGCAGTCCCGACAGGGGGGTTGGCTACACCTTC
TRBV15	TRBJ1-1	NA	NA	CATSRDMNTEAFF	TGTGCCACCAGCAGAGACATGAACACTGAAGCTTTCTTT
TRBV5-1	TRBJ2-1	NA	NA	CASSSVRTLDNEQFF	TGCGCCAGCAGCTCGGTTAGAACCCTTGACAATGAGCAGTTCTTC
TRBV29-1	TRBJ1-1	NA	few	CSVEDMGIPNTEAFF	TGCAGCGTTGAAGATATGGGGATTCCGAACACTGAAGCTTTCTTT
TRBV4-1	TRBJ1-3	NA	NA	CASSHLRGYSSGNTIYF	TGCGCCAGCAGCCATTTAAGAGGGTATTCTTCTGGAAACACCATATATTTT
TRBV18	TRBJ2-7	NA	NA	CASSPRTASEGEQYF	TGTGCCAGCTCACCCCGGACCGCGTCTGAGGGCGAGCAGTACTTC
TRBV3-1	TRBJ2-3	NA	NA	CASSLGTQLDTQYF	TGCGCCAGCAGCTTGGGGACCCAATTAGATACGCAGTATTTT
TRBV7-9	TRBJ2-1	TRBD1	few	CASSPTPGTGRNEQFF	TGTGCCAGCAGTCCGACCCCCGGGACAGGTAGGAATGAGCAGTTCTTC
TRBV29-1	TRBJ2-3	NA	few	CSVDGGHRAADTQYF	TGCAGCGTTGATGGCGGGCACAGGGCGGCAGATACGCAGTATTTT
TRBV5-1	TRBJ2-1	TRBD2	NA	CASSLLALSSYNEQFF	TGCGCCAGCAGCTTACTAGCGCTGAGCTCCTACAATGAGCAGTTCTTC
TRBV7-9	TRBJ2-6	NA	many	CASSLMAGSPSGANVLTF	TGTGCCAGCAGCCTGATGGCAGGCTCCCCCTCTGGGGCCAACGTCCTGACTTTC
TRBV2	TRBJ2-7	TRBD1	few	CASRTGTGGGEQYF	TGTGCCAGCAGGACTGGGACAGGGGGCGGCGAGCAGTACTTC
TRBV6-6	TRBJ1-5	NA	few	CASSQGAGPQHF	TGTGCCAGCAGCCAAGGAGCGGGGCCCCAGCATTTT
TRBV15	TRBJ1-2	NA	NA	CATSRDLGSSSRGCTF	TGTGCCACCAGCAGAGACCTTGGCTCCTCTAGCCGTGGCTGCACCTTC
TRBV20-1	TRBJ2-3	NA	NA	CSARSLPTDTQYF	TGCAGTGCTAGATCCCTACCCACAGATACGCAGTATTTT
TRBV7-2	TRBJ2-5	NA	once	CASSLQGGEAQYF	TGTGCCAGCAGTTTACAGGGTGGAGAGGCCCAGTACTTC
TRBV11-2	TRBJ2-7	TRBD1	few	CASSLAGTGGLDSYEQYF	TGTGCCAGCAGCCTGGCCGGGACAGGCGGCTTGGATTCCTACGAGCAGTACTTC
TRBV5-7	TRBJ2-2	TRBD1	NA	CAGSLQGDRAYTGELFF	TGTGCCGGCAGCTTGCAAGGGGACAGGGCTTACACCGGGGAGCTGTTTTTT
TRBV10-3	TRBJ1-1	NA	NA	CAISGRRGADTEAFF	TGTGCCATCAGTGGTAGGAGGGGGGCTGACACTGAAGCTTTCTTT
TRBV7-2	TRBJ2-5	NA	NA	CASSGGIEETQYF	TGTGCCAGCAGTGGGGGTATCGAAGAGACCCAGTACTTC
TRBV5-1	TRBJ2-1	TRBD2	few	CASSPIPSGSSYNEQFF	TGCGCCAGCAGCCCGATCCCTAGCGGAAGCTCCTACAATGAGCAGTTCTTC
TRBV2	TRBJ2-1	NA	NA	CASSAQDYLEQFF	TGTGCCAGCAGTGCCCAGGATTACCTTGAGCAGTTCTTC
TRBV5-1	TRBJ1-4	NA	NA	CASSLVRADNEKLFF	TGCGCCAGCAGCTTGGTTCGGGCGGATAATGAAAAACTGTTTTTT
TRBV29-1	TRBJ2-5	NA	NA	CSVPHIRRPQETQYF	TGCAGCGTGCCCCATATTCGGAGGCCACAAGAGACCCAGTACTTC
TRBV4-3	TRBJ2-7	TRBD1	many	CASSPRTGAAYEQYF	TGCGCCAGCAGCCCTCGAACAGGGGCAGCCTACGAGCAGTACTTC
TRBV29-1	TRBJ2-7	NA	many	CSTIEGMAPYEQYF	TGCAGCACCATCGAGGGGATGGCTCCCTACGAGCAGTACTTC
TRBV9	TRBJ1-6	TRBD1	NA	CASSPNPGTEYSSPLHF	TGTGCCAGCAGCCCCAATCCCGGGACAGAATATAGTTCACCCCTCCACTTT
TRBV25-1	TRBJ1-6	TRBD1	many	CASNQGQRNSPLHF	TGTGCCAGCAACCAGGGACAGAGGAATTCACCCCTCCACTTT
TRBV20-1	TRBJ1-2	TRBD1	many	CSAHGQGAYYGYTF	TGCAGTGCCCATGGACAGGGGGCATATTATGGCTACACCTTC
TRBV5-6	TRBJ2-3	TRBD1	once	CASNPTGGLDTDTQYF	TGTGCCAGCAACCCGACAGGGGGCTTAGACACAGATACGCAGTATTTT
TRBV28	TRBJ1-1	NA	NA	CASSFQGAGSNTEAFF	TGTGCCAGCAGTTTTCAGGGAGCAGGGAGCAACACTGAAGCTTTCTTT